These 12 T cell receptor beta chains were sequenced from one sample in a study of cytomegalovirus exposure and HLA in healthy donors. The PCR made use of 60 Vbeta and 13 Jbeta primers. The data were produced by immunoSEQ multiplex PCR, yet TCRdb's version contains in-frame clones alone and is incomplete. Of about 150,000 clones listed, around 85% are singletons. The material sequenced was PBMCs. Every receptor here comes from a man between 45 and 60 years old in good health and CMV-seropositive.

The chain employs TRBV28 and TRBJ2-2, with 10 bases identical to TRBD1. The CDR3 is 17 residues long. Looked up from germline, CDR1 is MDHEN and CDR2 is SYDVKM. V lost 7 bases and J lost 5; bases outside the gene matches: 13. The CDR3 reads CASTVAGTGEVTGELFF. The DNA for the CDR3 is TGTGCCAGCACCGTAGCGGGGACAGGGGAAGTGACCGGGGAGCTGTTTTTT. Looking up the rest from reference TRBV28 and TRBJ2-2 gives the full variable domain: DVKVTQSSRYLVKRTGEKVFLECVQDMDHENMFWYRQDPGLGLRLIYFSYDVKMKEKGDIPEGYSVSREKKERFSLILESASTNQTSMYLCASTVAGTGEVTGELFFGEGSRLTVL.

The chain is built from TRBV2 and TRBJ1-3, with D uncertain. V was pared by 3 bases and J by 0 bases, with 9 bases between. CDR1 is SNHLY and CDR2 is FYNNEI in the germline V gene. The CDR3 sequence is 15 residues long. The CDR3, as DNA: TGTGCCAGCAGTGATGAGGGAAACTCTGGAAACACCATATATTTT. This translates into CASSDEGNSGNTIYF.

The V and J genes are TRBV2 and TRBJ2-2, with 10 bases identical to TRBD1. The germline CDR1 and CDR2 sequences are SNHLY and FYNNEI. V trimming: 8 bases; J trimming: 4 bases; junction bases outside the gene matches: 13. The CDR3 length is 17 residues. In DNA form, the CDR3 reads TGTGCCAGCGGCCTCGGGCCGGGACAGGGGCTCACCGGGGAGCTGTTTTTT. The encoded protein is CASGLGPGQGLTGELFF.

V usage is TRBV27 and J usage is TRBJ1-1; 10 bases are shared with TRBD1. The CDR3 has 14 amino acids. The germline V gene encodes CDR1 MNHEY and CDR2 SMNVEV (reference sequence). With V trimmed by 8 bases and J by 4 bases, 7 bases remained unmatched. DNA for the CDR3: TGTGCCAGCCAGAGACAGGGGGCGAGCACTGAAGCTTTCTTT. It encodes CASQRQGASTEAFF.

The chain uses TRBV5-1 and TRBJ2-5; 12 bases fit TRBD2. The ends lost 0 bases at V and 3 bases at J; junction bases unmatched: 3. The CDR3 is 16 amino acids. Germline CDR1 reads SGHRS; CDR2 reads YFSETQ. The CDR3, as DNA: TGCGCCAGCAGCTTGGTCGCTAGCGGGGGGGAAGAGACCCAGTACTTC. Protein sequence: CASSLVASGGEETQYF. Full variable domain (remainder filled in from reference TRBV5-1 and TRBJ2-5): KAGVTQTPRYLIKTRGQQVTLSCSPISGHRSVSWYQQTPGQGLQFLFEYFSETQRNKGNFPGRFSGRQFSNSRSEMNVSTLELGDSALYLCASSLVASGGEETQYFGPGTRLLVL.

V is TRBV7-8 and J is TRBJ2-7; 7 bases fit TRBD1. The germline gives CDR1 SGHVS, CDR2 FQNEAQ. The V and J ends lost 5 bases and 3 bases, in that order; junction bases with no gene match: 10. This CDR3 is 15 amino acids long. CDR3: CASSTRQGGDYEQYF. The CDR3 DNA follows: TGTGCCAGCAGCACTCGACAGGGTGGGGACTACGAGCAGTACTTC.

The chain has TRBV10-3 and TRBJ1-3, with TRBD1 identical over 9 bases. The germline V gene has CDR1 ENHRY and CDR2 SYGVKD. J lost 0 bases, V lost 7 bases, and 7 bases had no gene match. The CDR3 extends over 16 amino acids. The CDR3 coding sequence is TGTGCCATCAAACTGGGGACAGGGTCCTCTGGAAACACCATATATTTT. Protein: CAIKLGTGSSGNTIYF.

The rearrangement joins TRBV30 to TRBJ1-3; D not certain. The CDR3 has 13 residues. V was shortened by 4 bases and J by 8 bases, with 15 bases between the two germline ends. Germline CDR1 GTSNPN, CDR2 SVGIG (reference sequence). CDR3 protein: CAWMGVPGYTIYF. The CDR3 DNA reads TGTGCCTGGATGGGCGTGCCCGGCTACACCATATATTTT.

V is TRBV12-5 and J is TRBJ1-5; D gene ambiguous. The length of the CDR3 is 13 residues. The V gene's germline CDR1 is LGHNT and CDR2 FRNRAP. V was clipped by 6 bases and J by 2 bases, with 8 bases between them. The DNA for the CDR3 is TGTGCTAGTGGCAAAGGAGGCAATCAGCCCCAGCATTTT. Translation gives CASGKGGNQPQHF.

The chain has TRBV30 and TRBJ1-3; D is unresolved. This CDR3 is 12 amino acids long. CDR1 GTSNPN and CDR2 SVGIG come from the germline V gene (reference sequence). Trimming pared 3 bases from V and 3 bases from J, leaving 6 bases between. The CDR3 region is CAWRGGGNTIYF. CDR3 nucleotides: TGTGCCTGGAGGGGAGGTGGAAACACCATATATTTT.

V and J are TRBV11-2 and TRBJ1-1, with 7 bases matching TRBD1. The V and J ends lost 2 bases and 3 bases, in that order; junction bases with no gene match: 9. The CDR3 contains 16 residues. Germline loops: CDR1 SGHAT, CDR2 FQNNGV. The CDR3: CASSLFSQGGHTEAFF. CDR3 sequence (DNA): TGTGCCAGCAGCTTATTTAGCCAGGGGGGACACACTGAAGCTTTCTTT. The variable domain in full, with the rest retrieved from reference TRBV11-2 and TRBJ1-1, is EAGVAQSPRYKIIEKRQSVAFWCNPISGHATLYWYQQILGQGPKLLIQFQNNGVVDDSQLPKDRFSAERLKGVDSTLKIQPAKLEDSAVYLCASSLFSQGGHTEAFFGQGTRLTVV.

The chain couples TRBV11-2 to TRBJ1-4; D gene uncertain. CDR1 is SGHAT and CDR2 is FQNNGV in the germline V gene. Trimming shortened V by 2 bases and J by 8 bases, and 9 bases separated the two germline ends. This CDR3 contains 13 residues. The CDR3 spells CASSLFGGEKLFF. CDR3 sequence (DNA): TGTGCCAGCAGCTTATTCGGCGGGGAAAAACTGTTTTTT.